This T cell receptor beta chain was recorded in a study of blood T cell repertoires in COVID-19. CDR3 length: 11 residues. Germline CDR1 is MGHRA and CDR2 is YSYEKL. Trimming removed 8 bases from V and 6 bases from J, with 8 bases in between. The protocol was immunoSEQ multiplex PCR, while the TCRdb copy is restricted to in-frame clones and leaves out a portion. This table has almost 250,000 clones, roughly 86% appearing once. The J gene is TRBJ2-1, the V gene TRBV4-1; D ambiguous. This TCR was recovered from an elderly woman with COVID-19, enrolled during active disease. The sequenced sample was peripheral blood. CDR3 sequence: CASSSGNEQFF. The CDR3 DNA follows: TGCGCCAGCTCTTCAGGCAATGAGCAGTTCTTC.